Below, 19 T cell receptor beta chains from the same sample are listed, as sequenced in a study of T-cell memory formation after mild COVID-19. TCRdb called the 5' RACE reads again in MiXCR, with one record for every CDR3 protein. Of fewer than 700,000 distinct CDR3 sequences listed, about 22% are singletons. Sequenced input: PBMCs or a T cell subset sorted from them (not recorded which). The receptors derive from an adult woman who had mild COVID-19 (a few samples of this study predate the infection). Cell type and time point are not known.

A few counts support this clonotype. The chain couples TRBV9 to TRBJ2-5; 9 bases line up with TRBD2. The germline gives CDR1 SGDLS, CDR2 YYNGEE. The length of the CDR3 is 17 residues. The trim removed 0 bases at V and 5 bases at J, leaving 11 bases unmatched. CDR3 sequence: CASSVGTIAGARETQYF. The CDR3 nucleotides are TGTGCCAGCAGCGTAGGTACTATAGCGGGAGCCCGGGAGACCCAGTACTTC.

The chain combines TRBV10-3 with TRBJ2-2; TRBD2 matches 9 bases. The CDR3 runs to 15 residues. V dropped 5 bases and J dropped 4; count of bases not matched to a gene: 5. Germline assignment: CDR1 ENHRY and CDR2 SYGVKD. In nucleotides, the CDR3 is TGTGCCATCAGTCGACTAGCGGAAGGCACCGGGGAGCTGTTTTTT. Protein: CAISRLAEGTGELFF.

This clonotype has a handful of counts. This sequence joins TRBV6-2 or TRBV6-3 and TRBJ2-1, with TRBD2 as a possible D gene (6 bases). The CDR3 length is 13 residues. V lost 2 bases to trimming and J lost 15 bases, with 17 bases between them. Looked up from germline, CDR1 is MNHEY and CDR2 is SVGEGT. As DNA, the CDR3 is TGTGCCAGCAGTTACCAGAAGGAGGGCCTGCGGTTCTTC. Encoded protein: CASSYQKEGLRFF.

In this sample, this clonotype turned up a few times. The CDR3 nucleotides read TGTGCCAGCACCCAGGCCTTAGGGAGGGTCAACACTGAAGCTTTCTTT. The encoded protein is CASTQALGRVNTEAFF. This chain connects TRBV3-1 to TRBJ1-1; D unclear. CDR3 length: 16 amino acids. Germline V gives CDR1 LGHDT, CDR2 YNNKEL (reference sequence). V gave up 7 bases and J gave up 2 bases, with 20 bases separating them.

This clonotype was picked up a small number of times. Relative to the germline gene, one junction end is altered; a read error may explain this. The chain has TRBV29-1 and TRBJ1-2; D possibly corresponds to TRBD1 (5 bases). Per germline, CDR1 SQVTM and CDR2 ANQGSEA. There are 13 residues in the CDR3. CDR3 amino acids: CSVYGAAKYGYTF. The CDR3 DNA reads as TGCAGCGTTTACGGGGCGGCTAAGTATGGCTACACCTTC. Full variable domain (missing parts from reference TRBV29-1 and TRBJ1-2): SAVISQKPSRDICQRGTSLTIQCQVDSQVTMMFWYRQQPGQSLTLIATANQGSEATYESGFVIDKFPISRPNLTFSTLTVSNMSPEDSSIYLCSVYGAAKYGYTFGSGTRLTVV.

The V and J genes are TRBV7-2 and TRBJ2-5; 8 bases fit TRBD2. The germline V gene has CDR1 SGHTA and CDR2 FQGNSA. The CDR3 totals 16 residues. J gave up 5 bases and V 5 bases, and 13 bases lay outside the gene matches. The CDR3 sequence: CASSPMGRGVRETQYF. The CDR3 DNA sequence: TGTGCCAGCAGCCCGATGGGGCGGGGGGTGAGGGAGACCCAGTACTTC.

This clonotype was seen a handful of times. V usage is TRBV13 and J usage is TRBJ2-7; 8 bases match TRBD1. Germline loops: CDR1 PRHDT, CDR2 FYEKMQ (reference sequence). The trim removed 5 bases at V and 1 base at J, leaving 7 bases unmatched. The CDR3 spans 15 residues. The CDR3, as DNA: TGTGCCAGCAGCCCACGACAGGGGTTATCCTACGAGCAGTACTTC. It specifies CASSPRQGLSYEQYF.

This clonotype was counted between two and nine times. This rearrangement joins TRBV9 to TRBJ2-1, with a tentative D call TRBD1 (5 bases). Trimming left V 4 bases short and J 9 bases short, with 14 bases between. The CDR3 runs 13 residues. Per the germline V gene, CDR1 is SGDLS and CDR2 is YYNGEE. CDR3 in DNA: TGTGCCAGCAGCCCAGACGTACAGGTTGAGCAGTTCTTC. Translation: CASSPDVQVEQFF.

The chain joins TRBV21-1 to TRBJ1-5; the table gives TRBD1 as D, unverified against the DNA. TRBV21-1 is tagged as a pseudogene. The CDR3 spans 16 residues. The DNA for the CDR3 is TGTGCCAGCAGCACTTGCCCGGGACAGGGGGATCAGCCCCAGCATTTT. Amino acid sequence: CASSTCPGQGDQPQHF.

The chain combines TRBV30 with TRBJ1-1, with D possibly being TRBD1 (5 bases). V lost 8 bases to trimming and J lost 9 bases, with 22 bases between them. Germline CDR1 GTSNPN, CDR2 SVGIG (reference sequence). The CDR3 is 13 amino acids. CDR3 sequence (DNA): TGTGCCGTTCATGCGGGGCTGTACTCTAAAGCTTTCTTT. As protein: CAVHAGLYSKAFF.

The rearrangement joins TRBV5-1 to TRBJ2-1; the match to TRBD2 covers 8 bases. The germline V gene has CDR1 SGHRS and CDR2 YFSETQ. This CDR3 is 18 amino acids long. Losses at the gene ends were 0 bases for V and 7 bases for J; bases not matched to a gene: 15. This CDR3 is CASSLDSGGPSGMNEQFF. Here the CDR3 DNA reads TGCGCCAGCAGCTTGGACAGCGGGGGCCCTTCCGGGATGAATGAGCAGTTCTTC.

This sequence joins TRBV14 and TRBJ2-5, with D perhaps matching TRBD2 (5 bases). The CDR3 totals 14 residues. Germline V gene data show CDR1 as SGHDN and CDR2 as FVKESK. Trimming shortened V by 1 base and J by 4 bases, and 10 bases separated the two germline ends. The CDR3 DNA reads TGTGCCAGCAGCCAAGCGGGATTTTCAGAGACCCAGTACTTC. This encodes CASSQAGFSETQYF.

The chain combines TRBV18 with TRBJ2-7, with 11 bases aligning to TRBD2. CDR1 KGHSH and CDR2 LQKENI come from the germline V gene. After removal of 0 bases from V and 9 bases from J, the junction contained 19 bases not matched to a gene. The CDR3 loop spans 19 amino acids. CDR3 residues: CASSPPLVAGGPDHYRQYF. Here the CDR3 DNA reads TGTGCCAGCTCACCACCGTTGGTAGCGGGAGGGCCGGATCACTATCGGCAGTACTTC. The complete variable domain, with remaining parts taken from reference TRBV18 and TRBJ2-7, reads NAGVMQNPRHLVRRRGQEARLRCSPMKGHSHVYWYRQLPEEGLKFMVYLQKENIIDESGMPKERFSAEFPKEGPSILRIQQVVRGDSAAYFCASSPPLVAGGPDHYRQYFGPGTRLTVT.

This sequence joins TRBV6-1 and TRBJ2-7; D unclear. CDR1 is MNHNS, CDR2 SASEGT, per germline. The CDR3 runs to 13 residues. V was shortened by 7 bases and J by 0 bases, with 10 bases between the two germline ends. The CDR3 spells CASTSRASYEQYF. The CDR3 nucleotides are TGTGCCAGCACGTCAAGGGCCTCCTACGAGCAGTACTTC.

For the CDR3, the DNA is TGTGCCAGCAGTGACCAGCGGGGGGCCCTCACAGATACGCAGTATTTT. Protein sequence: CASSDQRGALTDTQYF. V gene TRBV2 combines with J gene TRBJ2-3; TRBD2 aligns across 9 bases. J gave up 2 bases and V 3 bases, and 6 bases lay outside the gene matches. The CDR3 is 16 residues long. Per the germline V gene, CDR1 is SNHLY and CDR2 is FYNNEI. The full variable domain, with the rest looked up from reference TRBV2 and TRBJ2-3, is EPEVTQTPSHQVTQMGQEVILRCVPISNHLYFYWYRQILGQKVEFLVSFYNNEISEKSEIFDDQFSVERPDGSNFTLKIRSTKLEDSAMYFCASSDQRGALTDTQYFGPGTRLTVL.

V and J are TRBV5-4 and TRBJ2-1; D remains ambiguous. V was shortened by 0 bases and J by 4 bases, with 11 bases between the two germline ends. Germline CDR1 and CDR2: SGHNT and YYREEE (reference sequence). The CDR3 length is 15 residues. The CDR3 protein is CASSLVASKYNEQFF. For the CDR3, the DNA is TGTGCCAGCAGCTTGGTGGCTAGTAAGTACAATGAGCAGTTCTTC.

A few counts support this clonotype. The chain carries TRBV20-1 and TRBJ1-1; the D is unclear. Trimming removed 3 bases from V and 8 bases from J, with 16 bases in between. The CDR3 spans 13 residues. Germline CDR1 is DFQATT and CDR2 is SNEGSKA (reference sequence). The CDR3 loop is CSASRQILEEAFF. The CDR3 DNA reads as TGCAGTGCTAGCCGCCAAATCCTAGAGGAAGCTTTCTTT.

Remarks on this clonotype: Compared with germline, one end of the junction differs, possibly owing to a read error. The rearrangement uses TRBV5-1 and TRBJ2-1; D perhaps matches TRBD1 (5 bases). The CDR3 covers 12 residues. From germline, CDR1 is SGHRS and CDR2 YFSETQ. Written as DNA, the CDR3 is TGCGCCAGCAGCTCCCCAGGGAATGACCAGTTCTTC. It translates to CASSSPGNDQFF.

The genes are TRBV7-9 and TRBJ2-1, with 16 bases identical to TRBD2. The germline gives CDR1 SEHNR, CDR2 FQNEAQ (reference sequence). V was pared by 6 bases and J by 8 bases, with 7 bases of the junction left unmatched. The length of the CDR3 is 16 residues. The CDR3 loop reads CASRLSGLAGGYEQFF. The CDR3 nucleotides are TGTGCCAGCAGACTCTCGGGACTAGCGGGGGGGTATGAGCAGTTCTTC.